These 23 T cell receptor beta chains were sequenced from one sample in a study of cytomegalovirus exposure and HLA in healthy donors. The primer mix had 60 Vbeta and 13 Jbeta primers. Using immunoSEQ multiplex PCR, the repertoire was profiled, and TCRdb retains in-frame clones only, with some absent. Of about 90,000 clones detected, over 65% appear once; the ten largest clones hold 20% to 25%. Material: PBMCs. The origin of the receptors is a man aged 25 to 40 in good health and CMV-seropositive.

The gene calls are TRBV18 and TRBJ1-1; D uncertain. The CDR3 spans 14 residues. Germline V gives CDR1 KGHSH, CDR2 LQKENI. V gave up 2 bases and J gave up 0 bases, with 7 bases separating them. The CDR3 DNA reads as TGTGCCAGCTCACCAGCCGGTTTGAACACTGAAGCTTTCTTT. This codes for CASSPAGLNTEAFF.

In its sample, this clone was seen once. The chain couples TRBV27 to TRBJ1-5, with 9 bases aligning to TRBD1. V shed 5 bases and J 4 bases; nucleotides not matched to a gene: 12. The germline gives CDR1 MNHEY, CDR2 SMNVEV (reference sequence). The CDR3 runs 17 residues. The CDR3 sequence is CASSPIGTGRLNQPQHF. The CDR3 nucleotides read TGTGCCAGCAGTCCCATAGGGACAGGGCGGTTGAATCAGCCCCAGCATTTT.

The CDR3 DNA reads as TGTGCCAGCCGGAGACAGGGTAGTAGCGGCTACACCTTC. Translating it yields CASRRQGSSGYTF. The V gene is TRBV2, the J gene TRBJ1-2; 7 positions match TRBD1. J was trimmed by 8 bases and V by 8 bases; bases with no gene match: 11. Germline V lookup: CDR1 SNHLY, CDR2 FYNNEI. CDR3 length: 13 amino acids.

In its sample, this clone was seen a few times. The chain carries TRBV6-5 and TRBJ2-7; D ambiguous. The CDR3 covers 14 residues. The germline V and J ends were trimmed by 0 bases and 3 bases, with 9 bases remaining between them. Germline lookup yields CDR1 MNHEY and CDR2 SVGAGI. The CDR3 coding sequence is TGTGCCAGCAGTTACTCCGCTGGCAGCTACGAGCAGTACTTC. Translating gives CASSYSAGSYEQYF.

The chain joins TRBV19 to TRBJ1-1; 8 bases are a match to TRBD1. V shed 5 bases and J 3 bases; nucleotides not matched to a gene: 17. This CDR3 contains 18 residues. Germline-derived CDR1 and CDR2 are LNHDA and SQIVND (reference sequence). The CDR3 sequence is CASSPSSGQVRGYTEAFF. In DNA, the CDR3 is TGTGCCAGTAGTCCCAGTTCGGGACAGGTTAGAGGATACACTGAAGCTTTCTTT.

The CDR3 is CASSEVGTNYEQYF. DNA for the CDR3: TGTGCCAGCAGCGAAGTCGGGACTAACTACGAGCAGTACTTC. The chain is built from TRBV5-4 and TRBJ2-7; 7 bases align to TRBD2. Germline-derived CDR1 and CDR2 are SGHNT and YYREEE (reference sequence). V shed 4 bases, J shed 3 bases, and the junction held 7 bases outside the gene matches. The length of the CDR3 is 14 residues.

The CDR3 spells CASSVRTGKAFF. In nucleotides, the CDR3 is TGTGCCAGCAGTGTAAGGACAGGGAAAGCTTTCTTT. The chain employs TRBV25-1 and TRBJ1-1; 8 bases are shared with TRBD1. The trim removed 4 bases at V and 9 bases at J, leaving 4 bases unmatched. This CDR3 is 12 amino acids long. The V gene's germline CDR1 is MGHDK and CDR2 SYGVNS.

The chain is built from TRBV7-9 and TRBJ1-4, with 8 bases aligning to TRBD1. CDR3 size: 15 residues. The J segment lost 5 bases and the V segment lost 6 bases, leaving 8 bases of the junction unmatched. Germline V CDR1 and CDR2: SEHNR, FQNEAQ (reference sequence). The CDR3 sequence is CASRDTGTGNEKLFF. CDR3 sequence (DNA): TGTGCCAGCAGGGACACCGGGACAGGAAATGAAAAACTGTTTTTT. Supplemented by reference TRBV7-9 and TRBJ1-4, the full variable domain reads DTGVSQNPRHKITKRGQNVTFRCDPISEHNRLYWYRQTLGQGPEFLTYFQNEAQLEKSRLLSDRFSAERPKGSFSTLEIQRTEQGDSAMYLCASRDTGTGNEKLFFGSGTQLSVL.

The V call is TRBV10-3, the J call TRBJ1-1, with D perhaps TRBD1 (6 bases). Trimming removed 8 bases from V and 1 base from J, with 20 bases in between. This CDR3 contains 16 residues. CDR1 is ENHRY and CDR2 is SYGVKD in the germline V gene. The CDR3 here is CAIGGAPEASNTEAFF. The DNA of the CDR3 is TGTGCCATCGGGGGCGCCCCCGAGGCCTCGAACACTGAAGCTTTCTTT.

This clone was seen only a few times. The chain links TRBV28 to TRBJ2-2; D may be TRBD1 (5 bases). The V end was cut by 6 bases, the J end by 5 bases, with 10 bases between. The V gene's germline CDR1 is MDHEN and CDR2 SYDVKM. The CDR3 sequence is 13 residues long. This CDR3 reads CASSRQITGELFF. The CDR3 coding sequence is TGTGCCAGCAGCCGACAGATTACCGGGGAGCTGTTTTTT.

This chain joins TRBV29-1 and TRBJ1-2, with D tentatively TRBD1 (6 bases). Trimming removed 3 bases at V and 2 bases at J, with 10 bases between. The germline CDR1 and CDR2 sequences are SQVTM and ANQGSEA. The CDR3 is 13 residues long. The CDR3 region has the DNA TGCAGCGTTGAGGAGAGGGGGAACTATGGCTACACCTTC. Its protein product is CSVEERGNYGYTF.

This chain links TRBV5-6 with TRBJ1-2; D is unclear. V was trimmed by 3 bases and J by 0 bases, leaving 18 bases between them. Germline CDR1 reads SGHDT; CDR2 reads YYEEEE. The CDR3 is 17 residues long. As DNA, the CDR3 is TGTGCCAGCAGCTACCGGGTGAGGCTGTGGGCTAACTATGGCTACACCTTC. Amino acid sequence: CASSYRVRLWANYGYTF.

This chain links TRBV30 with TRBJ1-1; 8 bases map to TRBD1. The J segment lost 1 base and the V segment lost 0 bases, leaving 4 bases of the junction unmatched. Germline CDR1 and CDR2: GTSNPN and SVGIG (reference sequence). The CDR3 sequence is 15 residues long. DNA of the CDR3: TGTGCCTGGAGTGTAGGACAGGGCGGGAACACTGAAGCTTTCTTT. It codes for CAWSVGQGGNTEAFF.

V usage is TRBV19 and J usage is TRBJ2-7; 12 bases match TRBD2. Germline lookup yields CDR1 LNHDA and CDR2 SQIVND (reference sequence). With V trimmed by 4 bases and J by 6 bases, 1 base remained unmatched. The CDR3 runs 13 residues. CDR3 bases: TGTGCCAGTAGTACTAGCGGGAGGGGCGAGCAGTACTTC. It yields the protein CASSTSGRGEQYF.

The rearrangement uses TRBV18 and TRBJ1-5; D may be TRBD1 (5 bases). The CDR3 runs 14 residues. Deletions cut 0 bases from V and 5 bases from J, with 8 bases between. Germline V lookup: CDR1 KGHSH, CDR2 LQKENI. CDR3 residues: CASSPPGGDQPQHF. In DNA form, the CDR3 reads TGTGCCAGCTCACCACCGGGGGGAGATCAGCCCCAGCATTTT. Full variable domain (rest looked up from reference TRBV18 and TRBJ1-5): NAGVMQNPRHLVRRRGQEARLRCSPMKGHSHVYWYRQLPEEGLKFMVYLQKENIIDESGMPKERFSAEFPKEGPSILRIQQVVRGDSAAYFCASSPPGGDQPQHFGDGTRLSIL.

The CDR3 region is CASSSPGTVNLYEQYF. The CDR3 nucleotides are TGTGCCAGCAGTAGCCCGGGGACAGTGAACCTCTACGAGCAGTACTTC. The gene calls are TRBV28 and TRBJ2-7; 7 bases match TRBD1. This CDR3 is built from 16 residues. The germline V gene encodes CDR1 MDHEN and CDR2 SYDVKM. The J segment lost 3 bases and the V segment lost 5 bases, leaving 13 bases of the junction unmatched. The full variable domain, its missing parts supplied by reference TRBV28 and TRBJ2-7, is DVKVTQSSRYLVKRTGEKVFLECVQDMDHENMFWYRQDPGLGLRLIYFSYDVKMKEKGDIPEGYSVSREKKERFSLILESASTNQTSMYLCASSSPGTVNLYEQYFGPGTRLTVT.

This clone appeared once. The chain joins TRBV27 to TRBJ2-5; tentative D call: TRBD2 (6 bases). Trimming cost V 2 bases and J 2 bases, with 12 bases left between them. CDR3 length: 15 amino acids. Germline lookup yields CDR1 MNHEY and CDR2 SMNVEV (reference sequence). CDR3 residues: CASSLGGNYQETQYF. CDR3 DNA sequence: TGTGCCAGCAGTTTAGGAGGGAACTATCAAGAGACCCAGTACTTC.

The V and J genes are TRBV30 and TRBJ2-7, with a tentative D call TRBD2 (5 bases). V was shortened by 2 bases and J by 7 bases, with 15 bases between the two germline ends. The germline gives CDR1 GTSNPN, CDR2 SVGIG (reference sequence). The CDR3 is 13 amino acids. The CDR3 reads CAWSMRVEGEQYF. The CDR3 DNA reads as TGTGCCTGGAGTATGCGGGTTGAGGGAGAGCAGTACTTC.

The chain combines TRBV10-3 with TRBJ2-5; the D gene is possibly TRBD1 (6 bases). Germline-derived CDR1 and CDR2 are ENHRY and SYGVKD. The length of the CDR3 is 14 residues. The ends were cut back, 4 bases at V and 1 base at J, with 10 bases in the middle. The DNA for the CDR3 is TGTGCCATCAGTGTTAGCAGGGGCCAAGAGACCCAGTACTTC. Translated: CAISVSRGQETQYF.

This chain joins TRBV5-6 and TRBJ1-6, with D possibly matching TRBD1 (6 bases). V was pared by 0 bases and J by 10 bases, with 17 bases between. CDR1 and CDR2 (germline): SGHDT, YYEEEE. The CDR3 is 16 residues long. This CDR3 is CASSLAPGPTGSPLHF. In nucleotides, the CDR3 is TGTGCCAGCAGCTTGGCCCCAGGGCCCACAGGGTCACCCCTCCACTTT.

The chain carries TRBV14 and TRBJ1-2; D perhaps matches TRBD1 (5 bases). The ends were cut back, 1 base at V and 4 bases at J, with 10 bases in the middle. The CDR3 is 14 residues long. Germline CDR1 is SGHDN and CDR2 is FVKESK. This CDR3 is CASSQVGEAYGYTF. As DNA, the CDR3 is TGTGCCAGCAGCCAAGTAGGGGAGGCCTATGGCTACACCTTC.

The rearrangement joins TRBV25-1 to TRBJ2-7, with D hard to call. Trimming took 5 bases from V and 1 from J, leaving 6 bases between them. Germline lookup yields CDR1 MGHDK and CDR2 SYGVNS. The CDR3 covers 12 residues. The CDR3 coding sequence is TGTGCCAGCAGTACTCTTTCCTACGAGCAGTACTTC. Encoded protein: CASSTLSYEQYF.

The V call is TRBV7-9, the J call TRBJ2-1; D gene ambiguous. V was clipped by 0 bases and J by 5 bases, with 8 bases between them. The germline CDR1 and CDR2 sequences are SEHNR and FQNEAQ (reference sequence). The CDR3 extends over 14 amino acids. The CDR3 sequence: CASSLAAVHNEQFF. DNA for the CDR3: TGTGCCAGCAGCTTAGCGGCAGTCCACAATGAGCAGTTCTTC.